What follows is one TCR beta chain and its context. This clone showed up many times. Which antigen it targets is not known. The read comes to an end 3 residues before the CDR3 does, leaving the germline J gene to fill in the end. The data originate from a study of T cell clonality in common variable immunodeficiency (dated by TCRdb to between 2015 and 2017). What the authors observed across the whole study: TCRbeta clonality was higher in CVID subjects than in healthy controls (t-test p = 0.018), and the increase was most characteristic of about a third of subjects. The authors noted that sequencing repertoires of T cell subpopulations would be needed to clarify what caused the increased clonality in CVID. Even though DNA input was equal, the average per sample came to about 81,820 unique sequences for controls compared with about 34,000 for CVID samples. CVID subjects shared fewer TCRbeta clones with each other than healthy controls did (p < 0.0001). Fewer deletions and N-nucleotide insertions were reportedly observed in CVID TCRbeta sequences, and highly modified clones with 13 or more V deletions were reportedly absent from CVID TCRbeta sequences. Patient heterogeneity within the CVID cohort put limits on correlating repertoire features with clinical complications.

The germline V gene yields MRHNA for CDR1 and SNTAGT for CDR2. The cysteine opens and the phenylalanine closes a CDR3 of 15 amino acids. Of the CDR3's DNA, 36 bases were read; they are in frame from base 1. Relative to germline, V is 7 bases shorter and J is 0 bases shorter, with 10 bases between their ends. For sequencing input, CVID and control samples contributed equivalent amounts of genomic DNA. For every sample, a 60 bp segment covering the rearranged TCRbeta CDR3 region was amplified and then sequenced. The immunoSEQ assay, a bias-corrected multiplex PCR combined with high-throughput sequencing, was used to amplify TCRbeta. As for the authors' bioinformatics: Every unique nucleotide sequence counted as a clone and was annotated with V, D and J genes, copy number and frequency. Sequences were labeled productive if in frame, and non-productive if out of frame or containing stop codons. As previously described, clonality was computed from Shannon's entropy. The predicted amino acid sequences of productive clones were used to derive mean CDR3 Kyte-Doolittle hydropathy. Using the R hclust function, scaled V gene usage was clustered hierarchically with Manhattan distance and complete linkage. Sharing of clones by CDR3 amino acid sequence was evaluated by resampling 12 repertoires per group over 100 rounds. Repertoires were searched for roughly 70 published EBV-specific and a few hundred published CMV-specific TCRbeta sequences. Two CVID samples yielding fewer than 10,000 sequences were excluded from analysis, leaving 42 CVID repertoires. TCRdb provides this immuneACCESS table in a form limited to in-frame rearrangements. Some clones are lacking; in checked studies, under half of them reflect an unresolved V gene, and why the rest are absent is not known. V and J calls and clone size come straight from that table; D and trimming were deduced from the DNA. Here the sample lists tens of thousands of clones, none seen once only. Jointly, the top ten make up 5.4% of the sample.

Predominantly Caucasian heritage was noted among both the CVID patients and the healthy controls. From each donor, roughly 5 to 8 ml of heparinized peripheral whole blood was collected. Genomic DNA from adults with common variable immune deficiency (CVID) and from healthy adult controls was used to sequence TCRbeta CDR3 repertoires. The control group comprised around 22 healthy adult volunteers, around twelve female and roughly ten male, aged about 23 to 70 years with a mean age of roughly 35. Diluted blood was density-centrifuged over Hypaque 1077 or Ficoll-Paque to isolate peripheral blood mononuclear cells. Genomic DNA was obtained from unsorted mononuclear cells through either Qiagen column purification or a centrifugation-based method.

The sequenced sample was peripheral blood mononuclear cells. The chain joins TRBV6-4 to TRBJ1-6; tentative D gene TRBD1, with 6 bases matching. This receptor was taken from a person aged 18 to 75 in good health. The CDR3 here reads CASKTGSSYNSPLHF. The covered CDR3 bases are TGTGCCAGCAAAACAGGGAGCTCCTATAATTCACCC.